The 7 T cell receptor beta chains presented below share a single source sample, sequenced in a study of a mutant IDH1 vaccine in newly diagnosed glioma. Their recognized antigens are unknown. The data were produced by immunoSEQ multiplex PCR, yet TCRdb's version contains in-frame clones alone and is incomplete. Counted here are around 57,000 clones, about 85% occurring once; the ten biggest clones make up about 4%. Time point defined: week 35, safety follow-up. One vaccine dose held 300 ug of mutant IDH1 20-mer peptide and came with topical imiquimod. The sample here was PBMCs, taken from a glioma patient whose treatment included an IDH1 peptide vaccine. These receptors originate from a man aged 30 to 39 with glioma.

This chain links TRBV12-5 with TRBJ1-1, with 7 bases aligning to TRBD1. The CDR3 runs to 13 residues. CDR1 LGHNT and CDR2 FRNRAP come from the germline V gene. V was pared by 6 bases and J by 0 bases, with 1 base of the junction left unmatched. The CDR3 loop is CASGDRVNTEAFF. In nucleotides, the CDR3 is TGTGCTAGTGGAGACAGGGTGAACACTGAAGCTTTCTTT.

This clone turned up a few times. The chain joins TRBV9 to TRBJ1-2; 8 bases align to TRBD1. Unmatched junction bases numbered 10, after V lost 0 bases and J lost 6 bases. Germline CDR1 SGDLS, CDR2 YYNGEE. The CDR3 is 16 residues long. CDR3 bases: TGTGCCAGCAGCGTAGAACTCGGACAGGGCTCGAATGGCTACACCTTC. Its protein is CASSVELGQGSNGYTF.

As to this clone: The junction does not match germline at one end; this may be a read error. This chain links TRBV7-2 with TRBJ1-1, with 11 positions matching TRBD1. CDR3 size: 12 residues. Per germline, CDR1 SGHTA and CDR2 FQGNSA. The CDR3 DNA reads as TGTGCCAGCAGCATCGGACAGGGGGCAATAAAGTTT. Protein: CASSIGQGAIKF.

This clone appeared a few times. The chain uses TRBV9 and TRBJ1-1; 9 bases align to TRBD1. The germline CDR1 and CDR2 sequences are SGDLS and YYNGEE. This CDR3 is 15 amino acids long. V shed 2 bases and J 5 bases; nucleotides not matched to a gene: 7. CDR3 in amino acids: CASSVDPGQGTEAFF. The CDR3 DNA reads TGTGCCAGCAGCGTCGATCCGGGACAGGGAACTGAAGCTTTCTTT.

The chain couples TRBV6-1 to TRBJ1-4; D remains ambiguous. CDR1 MNHNS and CDR2 SASEGT come from the germline V gene. V dropped 6 bases and J dropped 1 base, with 9 bases sitting between them. The CDR3 extends over 14 amino acids. Here the CDR3 DNA reads TGTGCCAGCAGCCTCACATTAACTAATGAAAAACTGTTTTTT. It yields the protein CASSLTLTNEKLFF.

The chain uses TRBV19 and TRBJ1-1; D ambiguous. Trimming removed 3 bases from V and 1 base from J, with 18 bases in between. In germline, CDR1 is LNHDA, CDR2 SQIVND (reference sequence). This CDR3 is 17 amino acids long. The CDR3 is CASSIPRRRTENTEAFF. The DNA of the CDR3 is TGTGCCAGTAGTATCCCGCGGAGGCGGACGGAGAACACTGAAGCTTTCTTT.

This clone was detected once. Distinct nucleotide sequences in the sample also encode this CDR3. This chain uses TRBV7-9 with TRBJ1-1; D uncertain. CDR1 and CDR2 (germline): SEHNR, FQNEAQ (reference sequence). V lost 7 bases to trimming and J lost 4 bases, with 19 bases between them. This CDR3 is built from 15 residues. Here the CDR3 reads CASTVQLGALTEAFF. The CDR3 DNA sequence: TGTGCCAGCACAGTACAGTTGGGCGCTCTCACTGAAGCTTTCTTT.